The clone carrying this T cell receptor beta chain has a count of ten or more. What it binds is not known. A template switching step contributed a universal primer site, while unique molecular identifiers were present in the cDNA. One entry per CDR3 protein results from TCRdb running MiXCR on the 5' RACE reads. The top ten hold approximately 9.1% of the sample, which has 200,000 to 300,000 distinct CDR3 sequences, approximately 10% seen once. These data come from a study of identical twins. Findings of the study overall: Excess low generation probability was seen in twin-shared out-of-frame alpha sequences. Out-of-frame beta chain sequences displayed weaker excess sharing between twins. Conclusions leaned on cross-sectional statistical analysis and did not track the same donors over time.

Germline V gene lookup returns CDR1 SNHLY and CDR2 FYNNEI. The CDR3 totals 12 residues. V was shortened by 10 bases and J by 1 base, with 10 bases between the two germline ends. The V call is TRBV2, the J call TRBJ1-1, with D possibly matching TRBD1 (5 bases). The sequence was obtained from a man aged 50 to 60 in good health. Sequences were obtained from memory T cells sorted from blood. In nucleotides, the CDR3 is TGTGCCACCTCCAGGGAGAACACTGAAGCTTTCTTT. This translates into CATSRENTEAFF.